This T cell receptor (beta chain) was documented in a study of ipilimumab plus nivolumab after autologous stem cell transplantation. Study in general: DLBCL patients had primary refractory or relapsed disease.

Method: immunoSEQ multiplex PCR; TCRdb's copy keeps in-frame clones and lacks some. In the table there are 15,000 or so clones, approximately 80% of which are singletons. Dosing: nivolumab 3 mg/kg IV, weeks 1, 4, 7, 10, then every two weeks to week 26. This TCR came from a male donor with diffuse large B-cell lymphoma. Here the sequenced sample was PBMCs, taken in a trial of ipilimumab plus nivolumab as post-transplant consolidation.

The CDR3 spells CASSLGSGGTYEQYF. DNA of the CDR3: TGTGCCAGCAGCTTAGGTTCAGGGGGTACCTACGAGCAGTACTTC. This chain joins TRBV7-2 and TRBJ2-7; 7 bases map to TRBD1. After removal of 1 base from V and 2 bases from J, the junction contained 5 bases not matched to a gene. Germline V gene lookup returns CDR1 SGHTA and CDR2 FQGNSA. CDR3 length: 15 amino acids.